This is a list of T cell receptor beta chains from one sample in a study of naive and memory T cell subsets. Via MiXCR, TCRdb re-called the UMI-ligation and nested PCR reads, giving one row per CDR3 protein. Of some 9,700 distinct CDR3 sequences detected, around 5.5% appear once; the ten largest clones hold around 53%. Sequencing used CD4+ TEMRA cells from blood. These receptors all come from a human donor in good health. Both conserved end residues are part of each CDR3. A D gene is named only where the DNA matches it firmly. Not every row has a clone size; where given, it reads once, few, many or a size class.

j_call clone_size d_call v_call cdr3_nt cdr3_aa
TRBJ1-6 many NA TRBV7-9 TGTGCCAGCGGTGGGGGAGCAAGCTCCTATAATTCACCCCTCCACTTT CASGGGASSYNSPLHF
TRBJ1-1 many NA TRBV7-3 TGTGCCAGCAGCTTAGGGACAAAGAACACTGAAGCTTTCTTT CASSLGTKNTEAFF
TRBJ2-7 NA TRBD2 TRBV5-1 TGCGCCAGCACTCCTCCCACTAGCGGGAAAACCGAGCAGTACTTC CASTPPTSGKTEQYF
TRBJ2-3 many NA TRBV18 TGTGCCAGCTCACCAAGGGCTACCTTAGCTATTGATACGCAGTATTTT CASSPRATLAIDTQYF
TRBJ1-1 many TRBD1 TRBV12-3/TRBV12-4 TGTGCCAGCAGGGGAAGTGGGACAGGGAACACTGAAGCTTTCTTT CASRGSGTGNTEAFF
TRBJ1-2 few TRBD1 TRBV9 TGTGCCAGCAGCACCGCGGGACAGCCAAACTATGGCTACACCTTC CASSTAGQPNYGYTF
TRBJ1-2 few TRBD1 TRBV20-1 TGCAGTGCGTCAGGGGGCAACTATGGCTACACCTTC CSASGGNYGYTF
TRBJ1-1 many NA TRBV10-3 TGTGCCATCGCGGGGACGGTGAACACTGAAGCTTTCTTT CAIAGTVNTEAFF
TRBJ2-5 many NA TRBV12-3/TRBV12-4 TGTGCCAGCAGTACCTTACTAGGGTCACAAGAGACCCAGTACTTC CASSTLLGSQETQYF
TRBJ2-7 few NA TRBV25-1 TGTGCCAGCAGTGCTAGCCGCGAGCAGTACTTC CASSASREQYF
TRBJ2-5 many NA TRBV20-1 TGCAGTGCCGCACCGGTCGGGAAACAAGAGACCCAGTACTTC CSAAPVGKQETQYF